A single sample is the source of the 27 T cell receptor beta chains below, sequenced in a study of T cells after yellow fever vaccination. TCRdb independently ran MiXCR on the 5' RACE reads; one entry per CDR3 protein. This sample has around 200,000 distinct CDR3 sequences, with approximately 11% found just once. The specimen comprised CD8+ T cells sorted from PBMCs, sampled 15 days after the yellow fever booster vaccination. The receptors derive from a man aged 18 to 35 who received the YFV17D yellow fever vaccine.

The chain joins TRBV12-3 or TRBV12-4 to TRBJ1-4; the D is unclear. Trimming cost V 6 bases and J 8 bases, with 13 bases left between them. The CDR3 contains 13 residues. The CDR3 reads CASRGADREKLFF. Written as DNA, the CDR3 is TGTGCCAGCAGAGGAGCGGATAGAGAAAAACTGTTTTTT.

In this sample, this clonotype turned up a few times. The chain has TRBV20-1 and TRBJ2-7, with D possibly matching TRBD1 (6 bases). The germline CDR1 and CDR2 sequences are DFQATT and SNEGSKA (reference sequence). With 0 bases removed from V and 4 bases from J, the gap between germline ends came to 10 bases. This CDR3 has 13 amino acids. Here the CDR3 DNA reads TGCAGTGCTAGAGACAGGGGTTGGTACGAGCAGTACGTC. Translation: CSARDRGWYEQYV.

The CDR3 DNA reads as TGTGCCAGCCAGGATAGCGGTAAAGAGACCCAGTACTTC. This sequence encodes CASQDSGKETQYF. The chain couples TRBV3-1 to TRBJ2-5; TRBD2 is a possible D gene (6 bases). The CDR3 has 13 residues. The V end was cut by 8 bases, the J end by 3 bases, with 13 bases between. Germline V gene data show CDR1 as LGHDT and CDR2 as YNNKEL (reference sequence).

The V and J genes are TRBV7-2 and TRBJ2-7, with D possibly being TRBD2 (5 bases). V was cut by 1 base and J by 3 bases, with 7 bases left in between. The CDR3 is 13 residues long. CDR1 SGHTA and CDR2 FQGNSA come from the germline V gene. The CDR3 region is CASSLGAGYEQYF. In DNA, the CDR3 is TGTGCCAGCAGCTTAGGGGCGGGCTACGAGCAGTACTTC.

The sample holds a few counts of this clonotype. The chain carries TRBV7-9 and TRBJ1-6; D possibly corresponds to TRBD1 (5 bases). This CDR3 has 13 amino acids. Trimming cost V 4 bases and J 7 bases, with 8 bases left between them. Germline V lookup: CDR1 SEHNR, CDR2 FQNEAQ (reference sequence). The CDR3 bases are TGTGCCAGCAGCTCTGGGGGAAATTCACCCCTCCACTTT. Translation: CASSSGGNSPLHF.

This clonotype has more than one count but fewer than ten. V usage is TRBV10-3 and J usage is TRBJ2-5; 10 bases align to TRBD2. Losses at the gene ends were 3 bases for V and 5 bases for J; bases not matched to a gene: 9. In germline, CDR1 is ENHRY, CDR2 SYGVKD. The CDR3 totals 16 residues. The CDR3 protein is CAISDPTSGFVETQYF. For the CDR3, the DNA is TGTGCCATCAGTGATCCGACTAGCGGGTTCGTGGAGACCCAGTACTTC.

The sample holds a few counts of this clonotype. The V and J genes are TRBV7-3 and TRBJ1-1, with 9 bases lining up with TRBD1. This CDR3 comprises 16 residues. CDR1 and CDR2 from the germline V gene are SGHTA and FQGTGA. Trimming removed 3 bases from V and 5 bases from J; junction bases left unmatched: 10. Here the CDR3 DNA reads TGTGCCAGCAGCTTGCCCCCGACAGGGGGAAGAACTGAAGCTTTCTTT. Protein product: CASSLPPTGGRTEAFF. The whole variable domain, remainder taken from reference TRBV7-3 and TRBJ1-1, is GAGVSQTPSNKVTEKGKYVELRCDPISGHTALYWYRQSLGQGPEFLIYFQGTGAADDSGLPNDRFFAVRPEGSVSTLKIQRTERGDSAVYLCASSLPPTGGRTEAFFGQGTRLTVV.

This chain connects TRBV19 to TRBJ2-1; perhaps TRBD2 as D (7 bases). The V gene lost 6 bases and the J gene lost 6 bases, with 15 bases spanning the gap. Germline loops: CDR1 LNHDA, CDR2 SQIVND (reference sequence). The CDR3 is 14 residues long. CDR3 DNA: TGTGCCAGTAGACCCGCGGGGGCGGTCAATGAGCAGTTCTTC. It translates to CASRPAGAVNEQFF.

The V and J genes are TRBV29-1 and TRBJ2-7; D uncertain. V was clipped by 2 bases and J by 2 bases, with 10 bases between them. CDR3 length: 13 residues. The germline CDR1 and CDR2 sequences are SQVTM and ANQGSEA. The DNA for the CDR3 is TGCAGCGTTGAAAAGGGAAGGCCCTACGAGCAGTACTTC. Translated, it gives CSVEKGRPYEQYF.

There are a few counts of this clonotype. The chain carries TRBV5-1 and TRBJ1-2; TRBD1 matches at 10 bases. The ends lost 4 bases at V and 8 bases at J; junction bases unmatched: 8. This CDR3 spans 14 amino acids. The germline V gene has CDR1 SGHRS and CDR2 YFSETQ. The DNA of the CDR3 is TGCGCCAGCAGCGATTCGACAGGGGGCGCGGGCTACACCTTC. Translating it yields CASSDSTGGAGYTF.

This clonotype was picked up many times. This chain connects TRBV7-8 to TRBJ1-1, with D possibly TRBD1 on 6 matching bases. The germline V gene encodes CDR1 SGHVS and CDR2 FQNEAQ. V was cut by 3 bases and J by 4 bases, with 12 bases left in between. The CDR3 is 14 amino acids. The CDR3 here is CASSLGGAGTEAFF. The CDR3 region has the DNA TGTGCCAGCAGCTTGGGGGGGGCAGGCACTGAAGCTTTCTTT.

In this sample, this clonotype turned up a few times. The V gene is TRBV29-1, the J gene TRBJ1-1; 9 bases fit TRBD1. Germline V gene data show CDR1 as SQVTM and CDR2 as ANQGSEA. Unmatched junction bases numbered 4, after V lost 3 bases and J lost 2 bases. The CDR3 totals 14 residues. This CDR3 is CSVDPTGGNTEAFF. CDR3 bases: TGCAGCGTTGACCCGACAGGGGGAAACACTGAAGCTTTCTTT.

This clonotype was counted between two and nine times. The genes are TRBV6-5 and TRBJ1-5; 9 bases are shared with TRBD1. Germline V gives CDR1 MNHEY, CDR2 SVGAGI. CDR3 length equals 15 residues. Trimming took 0 bases from V and 4 from J; bases not matched to a gene: 1. CDR3 protein: CASSYSGTGNQPQHF. The CDR3 DNA reads TGTGCCAGCAGTTACTCCGGGACAGGGAATCAGCCCCAGCATTTT.

The V and J genes are TRBV7-9 and TRBJ2-7; 9 nucleotides align to TRBD1. After removal of 5 bases from V and 11 bases from J, the junction contained 7 bases not matched to a gene. The CDR3 sequence is 12 residues long. Germline CDR1 SEHNR, CDR2 FQNEAQ (reference sequence). CDR3 loop: CASSLGQGREYV. The CDR3 DNA is TGTGCCAGCAGCCTCGGACAGGGGCGGGAGTACGTC.

This clonotype was seen ten or more times. The chain uses TRBV6-8 and TRBJ2-5; 10 bases line up with TRBD1. V lost 7 bases to trimming and J lost 2 bases; unmatched junction nucleotides: 4. The germline V gene encodes CDR1 MNHGY and CDR2 SAAAGT. This CDR3 region has 14 residues. The CDR3 region has the DNA TGTGCCAGCACCGGACAGGGGGATCAAGAGACCCAGTACTTC. Translated: CASTGQGDQETQYF.

The rearrangement uses TRBV20-1 and TRBJ1-1, with TRBD1 matching over 7 bases. Germline CDR1 DFQATT, CDR2 SNEGSKA (reference sequence). The V segment lost 6 bases and the J segment 6 bases; nucleotides outside the gene matches: 10. There are 13 residues in the CDR3. The CDR3 coding sequence is TGCAGTGCAAAGAGAGGAGGGGGCGCTGAAGCTTTCTTT. Its protein is CSAKRGGGAEAFF.

The V call is TRBV10-2, the J call TRBJ1-2; possibly TRBD1 for D (6 bases). This CDR3 is built from 13 residues. Germline V lookup: CDR1 WSHSY, CDR2 SAAADI. The V gene lost 6 bases and the J gene lost 4 bases, with 12 bases spanning the gap. This CDR3 reads CASRGGEGYGYTF. The CDR3 DNA sequence: TGCGCCAGCAGAGGGGGAGAGGGCTATGGCTACACCTTC.

V gene TRBV4-2 combines with J gene TRBJ1-5; 8 bases align to TRBD1. V gave up 0 bases and J gave up 9 bases; unmatched junction bases: 7. The CDR3 loop spans 15 amino acids. Germline V gene lookup returns CDR1 LGHNA and CDR2 YNFKEQ. CDR3 residues: CASSQDTGGKGPQHF. The CDR3 DNA reads TGTGCCAGCAGCCAAGATACAGGGGGAAAAGGGCCCCAGCATTTT.

By sample share, this clonotype is medium-sized. This sequence joins TRBV14 and TRBJ2-3, with D possibly matching TRBD1 (6 bases). Germline V gene sequence: CDR1 SGHDN, CDR2 FVKESK. The CDR3 runs to 14 residues. Between the trimmed V and J ends, which lost 0 bases and 5 bases, there was a span of 9 bases. This CDR3 is CASSQDVQGDTQYF. In DNA form, the CDR3 reads TGTGCCAGCAGCCAAGACGTACAGGGAGATACGCAGTATTTT.

In its sample, this clonotype was seen a few times. The CDR3 nucleotides are TGTGCCAGCAGCCCTCCCTCGGCGGGACGAGGGTCACCCCTCCACTTT. It encodes CASSPPSAGRGSPLHF. The chain links TRBV7-9 to TRBJ1-6, with a weak D call TRBD1 (5 bases). Germline V gene sequence: CDR1 SEHNR, CDR2 FQNEAQ (reference sequence). Deletions cut 5 bases from V and 10 bases from J, with 21 bases between. The CDR3 contains 16 residues.

This clonotype was seen many times. The rearrangement joins TRBV20-1 to TRBJ2-2, with 7 bases lining up with TRBD1. CDR1 is DFQATT, CDR2 SNEGSKA, per germline (reference sequence). The length of the CDR3 is 13 residues. The ends lost 5 bases at V and 3 bases at J; junction bases unmatched: 3. The CDR3 spells CSADRVDTGELFF. As DNA, the CDR3 is TGCAGTGCTGACAGGGTAGACACCGGGGAGCTGTTTTTT.

The rearrangement links TRBV5-1 to TRBJ2-2; D is unclear. Germline-derived CDR1 and CDR2 are SGHRS and YFSETQ. The CDR3 sequence is 14 residues long. The V end lost 7 bases, the J end lost 0 bases, and 10 bases lay between the germline ends. The CDR3 sequence is CASRYGSNTGELFF. CDR3 sequence (DNA): TGCGCCAGCCGATACGGATCGAACACCGGGGAGCTGTTTTTT.

The gene calls are TRBV3-1 and TRBJ2-1; 7 nucleotides line up with TRBD2. Looked up from germline, CDR1 is LGHDT and CDR2 is YNNKEL (reference sequence). This CDR3 region has 16 residues. V lost 4 bases and J lost 4; bases outside the gene matches: 10. CDR3 protein: CASSLRGRGPYNEQFF. As DNA, the CDR3 is TGTGCCAGCAGCCTCCGAGGGAGGGGACCTTACAATGAGCAGTTCTTC.

This chain uses TRBV7-6 with TRBJ2-5; unclear D gene. Germline CDR1 is SGHVS and CDR2 is FNYEAQ. Trimming removed 2 bases at V and 2 bases at J, with 9 bases between. The CDR3 runs to 14 residues. This chain's CDR3 is CASSLTVPQETQYF. In DNA, the CDR3 is TGTGCCAGCAGCTTAACGGTACCGCAAGAGACCCAGTACTTC.

This clonotype appeared a few times. The chain links TRBV9 to TRBJ2-5; D perhaps matches TRBD2 (7 bases). This CDR3 spans 16 amino acids. Germline V gives CDR1 SGDLS, CDR2 YYNGEE. The V end lost 3 bases, the J end lost 1 base, and 16 bases lay between the germline ends. The CDR3 nucleotides read TGTGCCAGCAGCGCCCTAGGGGGGGCAGCCCAAGAGACCCAGTACTTC. It encodes CASSALGGAAQETQYF.

This clonotype was observed a handful of times. The CDR3 sequence is CASSFYRGQAQPQHF. In DNA form, the CDR3 reads TGTGCCAGCAGCTTTTATAGGGGGCAGGCTCAGCCCCAGCATTTT. This chain uses TRBV7-2 with TRBJ1-5, with 7 positions matching TRBD1. CDR1 SGHTA and CDR2 FQGNSA come from the germline V gene. Trimming at V came to 3 bases and at J to 6 bases, leaving 8 bases not matched to a gene. The CDR3 runs to 15 residues.

This rearrangement joins TRBV20-1 to TRBJ1-1, with D maybe TRBD1 (6 bases). CDR1 and CDR2 (germline): DFQATT, SNEGSKA (reference sequence). V lost 3 bases and J 3 bases, leaving 17 bases between the germline ends. The CDR3 is 15 amino acids. Here the CDR3 reads CSASWGGAEDTEAFF. In nucleotides, the CDR3 is TGCAGTGCTAGTTGGGGGGGGGCAGAGGACACTGAAGCTTTCTTT.